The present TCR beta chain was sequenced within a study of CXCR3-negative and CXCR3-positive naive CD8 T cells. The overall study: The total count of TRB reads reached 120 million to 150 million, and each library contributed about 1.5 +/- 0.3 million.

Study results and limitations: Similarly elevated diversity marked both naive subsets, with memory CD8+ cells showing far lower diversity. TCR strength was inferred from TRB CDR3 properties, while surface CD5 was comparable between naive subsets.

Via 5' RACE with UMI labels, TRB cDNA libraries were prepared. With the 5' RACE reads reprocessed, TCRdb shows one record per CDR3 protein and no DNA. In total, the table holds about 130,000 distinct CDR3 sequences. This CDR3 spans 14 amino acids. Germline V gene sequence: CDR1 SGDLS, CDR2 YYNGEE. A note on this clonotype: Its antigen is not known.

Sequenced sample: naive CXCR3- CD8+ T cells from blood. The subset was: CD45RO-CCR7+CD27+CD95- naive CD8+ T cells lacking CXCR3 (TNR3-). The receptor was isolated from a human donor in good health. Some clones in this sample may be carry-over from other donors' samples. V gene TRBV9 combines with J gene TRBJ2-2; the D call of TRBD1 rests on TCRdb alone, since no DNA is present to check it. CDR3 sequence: CASSAPASTGELFF.